A single sample is the source of the 5 T cell receptor beta chains below, sequenced in a study of T cell responses to AZD1222 COVID-19 vaccine. The protocol was immunoSEQ multiplex PCR, while the TCRdb copy is restricted to in-frame clones and leaves out a portion. The table records under 130,000 clones, around nine tenths of them present only once. The source material was peripheral blood, sampled on day 0 of AZD1222 vaccination. The receptors here all came from an adult in good health.

The rearrangement links TRBV5-8 to TRBJ2-1, with 10 nucleotides matching TRBD2. Germline V lookup: CDR1 SGHTS, CDR2 YDEGEE. The CDR3 runs 15 residues. Trimming removed 3 bases from V and 3 bases from J; junction bases left unmatched: 3. The CDR3 sequence is CASSSLAGSYNEQFF. In DNA form, the CDR3 reads TGTGCCAGCAGCTCACTAGCGGGGAGCTACAATGAGCAGTTCTTC. Full variable domain (remainder filled in from reference TRBV5-8 and TRBJ2-1): EAGVTQSPTHLIKTRGQQATLRCSPISGHTSVYWYQQALGLGLQFLLWYDEGEERNRGNFPPRFSGRQFPNYSSELNVNALELEDSALYLCASSSLAGSYNEQFFGPGTRLTVL.

The V gene is TRBV5-1, the J gene TRBJ2-2; D assignment may be TRBD1 or TRBD2 (5 bases each). This CDR3 region has 16 residues. Germline assignment: CDR1 SGHRS and CDR2 YFSETQ. V was cut by 3 bases and J by 2 bases, with 14 bases left in between. CDR3 region: CASSSSGTANTGELFF. The CDR3 DNA reads as TGCGCCAGCAGCTCCTCCGGGACCGCAAACACCGGGGAGCTGTTTTTT.

The rearrangement joins TRBV27 to TRBJ2-1; no reliable D call. The germline V gene encodes CDR1 MNHEY and CDR2 SMNVEV (reference sequence). CDR3 length equals 17 residues. Trimming removed 5 bases at V and 0 bases at J, with 17 bases between. CDR3 region: CASSKLPLSGSYNEQFF. The CDR3 region has the DNA TGTGCCAGCAGTAAACTACCCCTCAGTGGCTCCTACAATGAGCAGTTCTTC.

This chain links TRBV7-3 with TRBJ2-7; TRBD2 matches 7 bases. V lost 5 bases and J lost 0; bases outside the gene matches: 7. The V gene's germline CDR1 is SGHTA and CDR2 FQGTGA. The CDR3 extends over 15 amino acids. CDR3 in amino acids: CASSPRGGASYEQYF. CDR3 bases: TGTGCCAGCAGCCCCCGGGGAGGGGCCTCCTACGAGCAGTACTTC.

The rearrangement links TRBV7-2 to TRBJ1-5; 8 nucleotides match TRBD1. Germline CDR1 reads SGHTA; CDR2 reads FQGNSA. This CDR3 spans 14 amino acids. The junction had 9 bases not matched to a gene; V was cut back by 5 bases and J by 9 bases. CDR3 coding DNA: TGTGCCAGCAGCCCTGACAGGGGAGGACGGCCCCAGCATTTT. It codes for CASSPDRGGRPQHF.